This T cell receptor (beta chain) was identified during a study of blood T cells in healthy people across ages. Turning to this clonotype: At one end the junction does not follow the germline gene, possibly because of a read error.

Germline loops: CDR1 SQVTM, CDR2 ANQGSEA. There are 14 residues in the CDR3. A second PCR of about 7 to 12 cycles used a sample-barcoded 5' primer and a J-beta primer mix. TCRdb called the 5' RACE reads again in MiXCR, with one record for every CDR3 protein. The profile shows over 300,000 distinct CDR3 sequences, 45% to 60% of them singletons. Sequencing used blood. V is TRBV29-1 and J is TRBJ2-4; D is uncertain. This TCR was sampled from a man between 60 and 70 years old in good health. The CDR3 nucleotides are TGCAGCGTTGAAATGGGTCAGGTTAAAAACATTCGGTACTTC. Protein product: CSVEMGQVKNIRYF.